A selection of T cell receptor beta chains follows, all from one sample in a study of control samples from healthy donors and cancer patients. Profiled with immunoSEQ multiplex PCR; TCRdb holds only in-frame clones, not every one. The profile shows 45,000 to 70,000 clones, 91% of them singletons. Specimen: PBMCs. These receptors all stem from a man aged 25 to 40 with colorectal cancer. Both conserved end residues are part of each CDR3. D genes are given only for firm matches.

D gene,J gene,V gene,CDR3 protein
NA,TRBJ2-7,TRBV10-2,CASGTYEQYF
TRBD1,TRBJ2-3,TRBV19,CASTPGTDSTDTQYF
TRBD2,TRBJ2-5,TRBV20-1,CSASSGGLQETQYF
NA,TRBJ1-4,TRBV6-5,CASIPGGGTEKLFF
NA,TRBJ1-4,TRBV18,CASSPSDLLNEKLFF
NA,TRBJ1-1,TRBV4-1,CASSHQGRAEAFF
NA,TRBJ1-2,TRBV14,CASSQGVLGYGYTF
NA,TRBJ1-1,TRBV30,CAWRTAEDVFF
NA,TRBJ2-7,TRBV3-1/TRBV3-2,CASSPPGWTYEQYF
NA,TRBJ2-5,TRBV6-5,CASSYSLQGTQETQYF
NA,TRBJ1-2,TRBV24-1,CATSDLGGGRINYGYTF
NA,TRBJ1-2,TRBV2,CASSERGAFYGYTF
TRBD1,TRBJ1-6,TRBV6-2/TRBV6-3,CASSYAGGETSPLHF
TRBD2,TRBJ2-1,TRBV11-3,CASSLDSAGGRNEQFF
TRBD1,TRBJ2-2,TRBV7-9,CASRPSPPGQGESRELFF
TRBD1,TRBJ2-1,TRBV2,CASSYTGGSYNEQFF
NA,TRBJ1-2,TRBV14,CASSDTGLGGYTF